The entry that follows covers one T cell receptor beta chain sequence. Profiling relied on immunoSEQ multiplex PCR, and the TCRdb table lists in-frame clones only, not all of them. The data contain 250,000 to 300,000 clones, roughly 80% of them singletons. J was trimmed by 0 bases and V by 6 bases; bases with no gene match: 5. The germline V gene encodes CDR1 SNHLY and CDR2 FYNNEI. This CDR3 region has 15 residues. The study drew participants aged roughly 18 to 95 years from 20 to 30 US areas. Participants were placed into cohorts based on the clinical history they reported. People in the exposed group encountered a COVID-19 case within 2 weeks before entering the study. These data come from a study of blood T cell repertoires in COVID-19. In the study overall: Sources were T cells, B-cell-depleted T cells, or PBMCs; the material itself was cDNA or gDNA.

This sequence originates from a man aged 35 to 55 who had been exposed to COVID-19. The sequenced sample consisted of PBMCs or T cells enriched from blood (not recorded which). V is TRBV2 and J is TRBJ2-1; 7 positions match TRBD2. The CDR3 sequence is CASSPSGASYNEQFF. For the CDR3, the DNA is TGTGCCAGCAGCCCCAGCGGGGCCTCCTACAATGAGCAGTTCTTC.